Below, 3 T cell receptor beta chains from the same sample are listed, as sequenced in a study of blood T cell repertoires in COVID-19. TCRdb's copy holds only in-frame clones and misses some; the assay was immunoSEQ multiplex PCR. Of 60,000 to 70,000 clones in the sample, roughly 90% are singletons; the top ten hold around 1.2%. Sequencing used peripheral blood. Every receptor here comes from a woman in her sixties with acute or convalescent COVID-19.

This chain joins TRBV6-5 and TRBJ1-2; tentative D call: TRBD1 (6 bases). Germline CDR1 is MNHEY and CDR2 is SVGAGI. Trimming removed 7 bases from V and 6 bases from J, with 18 bases in between. CDR3 size: 14 residues. The CDR3 spells CASTKQGTLHGYTF. Written as DNA, the CDR3 is TGTGCCAGCACCAAACAGGGTACCCTCCATGGCTACACCTTC.

The rearrangement uses TRBV19 and TRBJ2-2, with D perhaps TRBD1 (7 bases). CDR3 size: 14 residues. The germline V gene encodes CDR1 LNHDA and CDR2 SQIVND (reference sequence). V lost 9 bases and J 0 bases, leaving 11 bases between the germline ends. The CDR3 nucleotides are TGTGCCAGCAGGGGGGCTTCGAACACCGGGGAGCTGTTTTTT. It is translated as CASRGASNTGELFF.

The V call is TRBV18, the J call TRBJ1-1, with D possibly matching TRBD1 (5 bases). V was shortened by 6 bases and J by 1 base, with 9 bases between the two germline ends. This CDR3 comprises 13 residues. Germline loops: CDR1 KGHSH, CDR2 LQKENI. The CDR3 nucleotides are TGTGCCAGCTCCTCTCAGGGGAACACTGAAGCTTTCTTT. Amino acids: CASSSQGNTEAFF.